A single sample is the source of the 20 T cell receptor beta chains below, sequenced in a study of blood T cell repertoires in COVID-19. Clones were sequenced by immunoSEQ multiplex PCR, and TCRdb holds only the in-frame ones, with some missing. The repertoire consists of just over 50,000 clones, with around 84% occurring once and the leading ten covering roughly 15%. Sequencing input: peripheral blood. The source is an older man with acute or convalescent COVID-19.

The J gene is TRBJ1-2, the V gene TRBV7-3; the D gene is possibly TRBD1 (5 bases). Trimming took off 1 base at V and 8 bases at J, with 11 bases between the two ends. The CDR3 contains 13 residues. Germline CDR1 reads SGHTA; CDR2 reads FQGTGA. This CDR3 reads CASSLSRDEGYTF. The CDR3 DNA is TGTGCCAGCAGCTTAAGCAGGGATGAAGGCTACACCTTC.

The rearrangement links TRBV4-1 to TRBJ1-4; perhaps TRBD1 as D (6 bases). The CDR3 covers 15 residues. CDR1 MGHRA and CDR2 YSYEKL come from the germline V gene. V lost 3 bases and J 4 bases, leaving 12 bases between the germline ends. The CDR3: CASSQRGSDNEKLFF. The CDR3 nucleotides are TGCGCCAGCAGCCAGAGGGGGTCAGATAATGAAAAACTGTTTTTT.

The gene calls are TRBV5-1 and TRBJ1-4, with a possible D match to TRBD1 (5 bases). Trimming removed 0 bases at V and 7 bases at J, with 10 bases between. The germline V gene encodes CDR1 SGHRS and CDR2 YFSETQ. The CDR3 runs to 14 residues. The CDR3 bases are TGCGCCAGCAGCTTGGTAGGGGATGGTGAAAAACTGTTTTTT. Translating gives CASSLVGDGEKLFF.

The chain carries TRBV28 and TRBJ1-1; 7 bases line up with TRBD1. This CDR3 spans 13 amino acids. The trim removed 3 bases at V and 7 bases at J, leaving 5 bases unmatched. Germline-derived CDR1 and CDR2 are MDHEN and SYDVKM. CDR3 in amino acids: CASSLRQGSEAFF. The CDR3, as DNA: TGTGCCAGCAGTTTGCGACAGGGTAGTGAAGCTTTCTTT.

The V call is TRBV7-2, the J call TRBJ1-5; D call uncertain. V gave up 2 bases and J gave up 3 bases, with 11 bases separating them. Germline V gene sequence: CDR1 SGHTA, CDR2 FQGNSA. The length of the CDR3 is 15 residues. The DNA of the CDR3 is TGTGCCAGCAGCTTATTAGTTGTTGACAATCAGCCCCAGCATTTT. It is translated as CASSLLVVDNQPQHF. Supplemented by reference TRBV7-2 and TRBJ1-5, the full variable domain reads GAGVSQSPSNKVTEKGKDVELRCDPISGHTALYWYRQSLGQGLEFLIYFQGNSAPDKSGLPSDRFSAERTGGSVSTLTIQRTQQEDSAVYLCASSLLVVDNQPQHFGDGTRLSIL.

The CDR3 sequence: CASSRPRGTEAFF. The DNA of the CDR3 is TGTGCCAGCAGCCGCCCCCGGGGCACTGAAGCTTTCTTT. The chain couples TRBV14 to TRBJ1-1; D remains unclear. The V end was cut by 4 bases, the J end by 4 bases, with 10 bases between. The CDR3 runs 13 residues. Germline lookup yields CDR1 SGHDN and CDR2 FVKESK. The variable domain in full, completed from reference TRBV14 and TRBJ1-1, reads EAGVTQFPSHSVIEKGQTVTLRCDPISGHDNLYWYRRVMGKEIKFLLHFVKESKQDESGMPNNRFLAERTGGTYSTLKVQPAELEDSGVYFCASSRPRGTEAFFGQGTRLTVV.

V and J are TRBV4-3 and TRBJ2-5; 7 nucleotides align to TRBD2. Per germline, CDR1 LGHNA and CDR2 YSLEER. This CDR3 region has 18 residues. V was pared by 1 base and J by 1 base, with 12 bases of the junction left unmatched. CDR3 in amino acids: CASSQVVQRGLIQETQYF. The CDR3 nucleotides are TGCGCCAGCAGCCAAGTAGTCCAGCGGGGCTTGATCCAAGAGACCCAGTACTTC.

This chain uses TRBV6-6 with TRBJ1-5; the match to TRBD1 covers 7 bases. CDR1 and CDR2 from the germline V gene are MNHNY and SVGAGI (reference sequence). The CDR3 length is 15 residues. V trimming: 5 bases; J trimming: 5 bases; junction bases outside the gene matches: 9. CDR3 nucleotide sequence: TGTGCCAGCAGTAGCCTGGACAGGAACTATCAGCCCCAGCATTTT. This gives the protein CASSSLDRNYQPQHF.

The V gene is TRBV4-2, the J gene TRBJ1-3, with TRBD1 matching over 7 bases. The germline gives CDR1 LGHNA, CDR2 YNFKEQ. The CDR3 totals 15 residues. Trimming cost V 1 base and J 2 bases; bases outside gene matches: 2. The CDR3 region has the DNA TGTGCCAGCAGCCAAGGCAGGGGGACTGGAAACACCATATATTTT. Its translation is CASSQGRGTGNTIYF.

The gene calls are TRBV5-1 and TRBJ2-7, with D possibly TRBD2 on 5 matching bases. Germline CDR1 SGHRS, CDR2 YFSETQ. The CDR3 totals 14 residues. V shed 1 base and J shed 6 bases, with 14 bases lying between them. The CDR3 loop reads CASSLRGGVGEQYF. The CDR3 DNA reads as TGCGCCAGCAGCTTGCGGGGTGGGGTCGGCGAGCAGTACTTC.

The chain uses TRBV7-2 and TRBJ1-2; 7 bases agree with TRBD1. The CDR3 totals 16 residues. CDR1 is SGHTA and CDR2 is FQGNSA in the germline V gene. The J segment lost 7 bases and the V segment lost 2 bases, leaving 13 bases of the junction unmatched. For the CDR3, the DNA is TGTGCCAGCAGCTTACAGACAGGGACCCTTACAGCTGGCTACACCTTC. Residues: CASSLQTGTLTAGYTF.

V and J are TRBV9 and TRBJ2-1; 8 nucleotides agree with TRBD2. The CDR3 runs to 15 residues. Germline-derived CDR1 and CDR2 are SGDLS and YYNGEE. V was pared by 2 bases and J by 2 bases, with 3 bases of the junction left unmatched. CDR3 region: CASSVGSGAYNEQFF. The CDR3 DNA sequence: TGTGCCAGCAGCGTCGGTAGCGGGGCCTACAATGAGCAGTTCTTC. Using reference TRBV9 and TRBJ2-1 for the parts outside the CDR3, the full variable domain is DSGVTQTPKHLITATGQRVTLRCSPRSGDLSVYWYQQSLDQGLQFLIQYYNGEERAKGNILERFSAQQFPDLHSELNLSSLELGDSALYFCASSVGSGAYNEQFFGPGTRLTVL.

The chain has TRBV10-2 and TRBJ2-1; 9 bases are a match to TRBD2. CDR3 length: 18 residues. The V gene's germline CDR1 is WSHSY and CDR2 SAAADI. Trimming took 4 bases from V and 0 from J; bases not matched to a gene: 10. The CDR3 is CASSVVAGVDGSYNEQFF. The CDR3 DNA sequence: TGCGCCAGCAGTGTCGTAGCGGGAGTTGATGGCTCCTACAATGAGCAGTTCTTC.

The V gene is TRBV2, the J gene TRBJ2-1; 7 nucleotides match TRBD2. The V gene's germline CDR1 is SNHLY and CDR2 FYNNEI. CDR3 size: 12 residues. The V segment lost 6 bases and the J segment 10 bases; nucleotides outside the gene matches: 6. The CDR3 protein is CASSKTSFEQFF. CDR3 DNA: TGTGCCAGCAGCAAGACTAGCTTCGAGCAGTTCTTC.

V is TRBV7-9 and J is TRBJ1-2; 9 nucleotides agree with TRBD1. The germline gives CDR1 SEHNR, CDR2 FQNEAQ (reference sequence). V trimming: 5 bases; J trimming: 6 bases; junction bases outside the gene matches: 4. CDR3 size: 13 residues. The CDR3 loop is CASSPRQGDGYTF. The DNA of the CDR3 is TGTGCCAGCAGCCCCCGACAGGGGGATGGCTACACCTTC.

CDR3 DNA sequence: TGTGCCAGCAGCTCCCGACAGTCTTGGGGGCCCCAGCATTTT. Protein sequence: CASSSRQSWGPQHF. V is TRBV7-2 and J is TRBJ1-5, with a possible D match to TRBD1 (5 bases). CDR1 SGHTA and CDR2 FQGNSA come from the germline V gene. V shed 4 bases and J shed 9 bases, with 16 bases lying between them. The CDR3 spans 14 residues.

The chain uses TRBV14 and TRBJ1-1; 11 bases agree with TRBD1. The CDR3 is made up of 13 amino acids. In germline, CDR1 is SGHDN, CDR2 FVKESK. The ends lost 6 bases at V and 4 bases at J; junction bases unmatched: 1. CDR3 region: CASRGTGGTEAFF. The CDR3 bases are TGTGCCAGCAGGGGGACAGGGGGCACTGAAGCTTTCTTT.

V gene TRBV5-6 combines with J gene TRBJ2-7, with TRBD2 matching over 13 bases. The germline V gene has CDR1 SGHDT and CDR2 YYEEEE. J lost 6 bases, V lost 0 bases, and 3 bases had no gene match. The CDR3 spans 15 residues. CDR3 sequence reads: CASSLGTSGGGEQYV. The CDR3 region has the DNA TGTGCCAGCAGCTTGGGGACTAGCGGGGGCGGCGAGCAGTACGTC.

V is TRBV6-5 and J is TRBJ2-7, with D perhaps matching TRBD2 (6 bases). The CDR3 consists of 14 residues. Germline V gene lookup returns CDR1 MNHEY and CDR2 SVGAGI. The V end was cut by 6 bases, the J end by 1 base, with 13 bases between. CDR3 in amino acids: CASSGTGMSYEQYF. The CDR3 DNA sequence: TGTGCCAGCAGCGGGACTGGGATGTCCTACGAGCAGTACTTC.

The chain recombines TRBV3-1 (or the pseudogene TRBV3-2) with TRBJ1-2; D might be TRBD1 (6 bases). Trimming took off 10 bases at V and 2 bases at J, with 14 bases between the two ends. Germline CDR1 LGHDT, CDR2 YNNKEL (reference sequence). CDR3 size: 13 residues. Written as DNA, the CDR3 is TGTGCCACTCAGTACAGGGAAAACTATGGCTACACCTTC. This gives the protein CATQYRENYGYTF.